This T cell receptor (beta chain) was identified during a study of immune evolution from preneoplasia to lung adenocarcinoma (dated by TCRdb to the early 2020s). Concerning the study at large: HLA loss of heterozygosity was seen in approximately 6.7%, 15% and 36% of AIS, MIA and ADC lesions, and in no AAH lesions. Resected precursor lesions (AAH, AIS, MIA) and invasive adenocarcinomas were compared against paired morphologically normal lung tissue. A total of fewer than 60 patients contributed TCR sequencing data. The overall cohort comprised about 57 patients with pulmonary nodules who underwent surgical resection. The immune data were integrated with whole exome sequencing and methylation data from the same cohort of nodules. The study combined immune gene expression, TCR sequencing and multiplex immunofluorescence to profile immune contexture across lung adenocarcinoma precursors and invasive adenocarcinoma. Sample size was based on specimen availability rather than a prior power calculation. POLYSOLVER was used to infer class I HLA alleles from exome data, and LOHHLA was used to detect allele-specific HLA loss. It was reported in the study that under 110 samples were used for TCR sequencing.

The immunoSEQ hsTCRbeta Kit was used to sequence TCR beta CDR3 regions from DNA. The authors' analysis ran thus. TCR sequencing data were analysed with the ImmunoSEQ Analyzer. T cell clonality was calculated on productive rearrangements as 1 minus Pielou's evenness. T cell diversity was measured with the inverse Simpson index on productive templates. T cell density was defined as TCR beta template counts normalized to usable DNA, with usable DNA estimated by amplifying and sequencing housekeeping genes. Two-sided Kruskal-Wallis tests were used to compare TCR metrics between histologic stages. TCRdb retrieved this table from immuneACCESS and kept in-frame rearrangements only. Not all clones are present; in checked studies, unresolved V genes account for under half, and no reason is known for the remainder. That table furnishes V, J and clone size, whereas the DNA furnished D and trimming. This sample comprises under 10,000 clones, about 83% of them detected only once. The ten largest clonotypes hold approximately 2.9% of the sample.

Between about 2014 and 2018, the patients underwent resection in either Japan or China. The histologic diagnosis of each case was independently confirmed on H&E slides by two lung cancer pathologists. Premalignant or tumor cells were enriched for nucleic acid extraction by macro-dissection performed after pathologic assessment. DNA was isolated from FFPE tissue using the AllPrep DNA/RNA FFPE Kit. The research as a whole found: Clonality was highest in normal lung, while later-stage lesions appeared to show lower clonality but higher T cell density and diversity. Top T cell clone frequencies were highest in normal lung and appeared to decrease progressively from AAH through AIS, MIA and invasive adenocarcinoma. The findings were based on association rather than direct causation, and larger cohorts with long-term follow-up and longitudinal biopsies were deemed needed. Compared with EGFR-mutant or double wild-type lesions, KRAS-mutant nodules had the highest T cell clonality. Because every patient came from Japan and China, how well the results apply to Western populations was uncertain.

This clone was found once. What this receptor recognizes is not known. The input lacks base qualities; no much larger clone sits a single base away. Spanning cysteine to phenylalanine, the CDR3 consists of 11 amino acids. Of all the DNA, just the CDR3 is kept, 33 bases in frame from base 1. From the germline V gene (reference sequence), CDR1 is DFQATT and CDR2 is SNEGSKA. V is shortened by 3 bases, J by 7 bases, and the region joining them spans 6 bases. Here the chain combines TRBV20-1 and TRBJ1-4, with the D gene uncertain. The receptor comes from a person aged 70 to 85 with lung adenocarcinoma. Source material: FFPE minimally invasive lung adenocarcinoma tissue. In light of the paper, this sample's cell subset or site label describes: micro-invasive lung adenocarcinoma (MIA). The CDR3: CSASFAEKLFF. The bases are TGCAGTGCTAGTTTTGCTGAAAAACTGTTTTTT.